This TCR beta chain comes out of a study of cytomegalovirus exposure and HLA in healthy donors. Use of 60 Vbeta and 13 Jbeta primers characterized the PCR. TCRdb's table, derived via immunoSEQ multiplex PCR, lists solely in-frame clones and lacks some. The sample yields a few hundred thousand clones, approximately 80% seen once. This clone was counted a few times. Sequencing was done on a sample of PBMCs. The source of this sequence is a woman between 45 and 65 years old in good health and CMV-seropositive.

The CDR3 loop is CASSLEQGANEKLFF. In DNA form, the CDR3 reads TGTGCCAGCAGCTTAGAACAGGGGGCTAATGAAAAACTGTTTTTT. The genes are TRBV7-9 and TRBJ1-4; the match to TRBD1 covers 8 bases. V lost 1 base to trimming and J lost 3 bases; unmatched junction nucleotides: 1. There are 15 residues in the CDR3. Germline CDR1 reads SEHNR; CDR2 reads FQNEAQ (reference sequence). The full variable domain, with the rest looked up from reference TRBV7-9 and TRBJ1-4, is DTGVSQNPRHKITKRGQNVTFRCDPISEHNRLYWYRQTLGQGPEFLTYFQNEAQLEKSRLLSDRFSAERPKGSFSTLEIQRTEQGDSAMYLCASSLEQGANEKLFFGSGTQLSVL.